One sample yielded the 11 T cell receptor beta chains listed below, sequenced in a study of control samples from healthy donors and cancer patients. Profiled with immunoSEQ multiplex PCR; TCRdb holds only in-frame clones, not every one. The data show about 39,000 clones, 70% to 90% seen once. The sequencing input was blood. The receptor set was obtained from a man aged 55 to 69 in good health.

This chain connects TRBV4-3 to TRBJ1-3; D gene ambiguous. V lost 1 base, J lost 0 bases, and 7 bases lay in between. CDR3 length equals 15 residues. Germline values: CDR1 LGHNA, CDR2 YSLEER. The CDR3 loop reads CASSQVGTSGNTIYF. CDR3 DNA: TGCGCCAGCAGCCAAGTCGGAACCTCTGGAAACACCATATATTTT.

This clone was detected only once. The rearrangement links TRBV20-1 to TRBJ1-2; D call uncertain. The V gene lost 3 bases and the J gene lost 1 base, with 15 bases spanning the gap. Germline CDR1 DFQATT, CDR2 SNEGSKA (reference sequence). This CDR3 has 15 residues. CDR3 DNA: TGCAGTGCTAGTAGGTCCCACCTAGATAACTATGGCTACACCTTC. This encodes CSASRSHLDNYGYTF.

J is TRBJ2-2 and V is TRBV4-3, with TRBD2 matching 7 bases. CDR3 size: 15 residues. The trim removed 0 bases at V and 7 bases at J, leaving 5 bases unmatched. Per the germline V gene, CDR1 is LGHNA and CDR2 is YSLEER. The CDR3 is CASSQDSGRGGELFF. CDR3 nucleotide sequence: TGCGCCAGCAGCCAAGACTCAGGGAGGGGCGGGGAGCTGTTTTTT.

V usage is TRBV2 and J usage is TRBJ2-7, with 8 bases lining up with TRBD1. Germline V gene data show CDR1 as SNHLY and CDR2 as FYNNEI. The CDR3 covers 18 residues. V trimming: 6 bases; J trimming: 6 bases; junction bases outside the gene matches: 22. The CDR3 bases are TGTGCCAGCAGGCACCCCACCCGCCGGGACAGGTCTTACGTCGAGCAGTACTTC. Its protein is CASRHPTRRDRSYVEQYF.

The chain is built from TRBV6-6 and TRBJ1-5; weak D call: TRBD1 (5 bases). V shed 5 bases and J shed 3 bases, with 14 bases lying between them. This CDR3 comprises 15 residues. Germline V gives CDR1 MNHNY, CDR2 SVGAGI (reference sequence). The CDR3 reads CASSRYDSLNQPQHF. The CDR3 nucleotides are TGTGCCAGCAGTCGCTATGACAGCCTCAATCAGCCCCAGCATTTT.

CDR3 protein: CASSDEAGGNSPLHF. For the CDR3, the DNA is TGTGCCAGCAGTGACGAGGCAGGGGGAAATTCACCCCTCCACTTT. This rearrangement joins TRBV6-4 to TRBJ1-6; 7 bases match TRBD1. This CDR3 region has 15 residues. V lost 2 bases to trimming and J lost 7 bases; unmatched junction nucleotides: 5. Germline V gene lookup returns CDR1 MRHNA and CDR2 SNTAGT.

The gene calls are TRBV5-1 and TRBJ2-2, with TRBD2 as a possible D gene (7 bases). Germline values: CDR1 SGHRS, CDR2 YFSETQ. V was pared by 2 bases and J by 4 bases, with 12 bases between. This CDR3 has 15 amino acids. This CDR3 is CASSFGGPSTGELFF. Written as DNA, the CDR3 is TGCGCCAGCAGCTTCGGGGGGCCCAGCACCGGGGAGCTGTTTTTT.

V usage is TRBV7-9 and J usage is TRBJ2-7; TRBD1 matches at 10 bases. This CDR3 has 15 amino acids. Germline CDR1 and CDR2: SEHNR and FQNEAQ (reference sequence). The J segment lost 7 bases and the V segment lost 6 bases, leaving 12 bases of the junction unmatched. The CDR3 sequence: CASSLQAGTGAEQYF. For the CDR3, the DNA is TGTGCCAGCAGTTTACAGGCCGGGACAGGGGCAGAGCAGTACTTC.

The chain has TRBV4-3 and TRBJ1-2; 8 nucleotides agree with TRBD1. Per germline, CDR1 LGHNA and CDR2 YSLEER. The CDR3 is made up of 15 amino acids. V shed 1 base and J 5 bases; nucleotides not matched to a gene: 6. Written as DNA, the CDR3 is TGCGCCAGCAGCCAAGGATCGGGACAGGCTTATGGCTACACCTTC. This gives the protein CASSQGSGQAYGYTF.

The chain joins TRBV5-1 to TRBJ1-2; tentative D call: TRBD1 (5 bases). Deletions cut 4 bases from V and 6 bases from J, with 19 bases between. This CDR3 spans 15 amino acids. CDR1 is SGHRS, CDR2 YFSETQ, per germline. CDR3 DNA sequence: TGCGCCAGCAGCGGAGGGGCGGCCTCCCTGGATGGCTACACCTTC. It translates to CASSGGAASLDGYTF.

The rearrangement links TRBV30 to TRBJ1-6; TRBD1 is a possible D gene (6 bases). From germline, CDR1 is GTSNPN and CDR2 SVGIG (reference sequence). The CDR3 loop spans 14 amino acids. V dropped 0 bases and J dropped 8 bases, with 11 bases sitting between them. The CDR3 spells CAWSVGGDYSPLHF. The DNA of the CDR3 is TGTGCCTGGAGTGTAGGGGGGGACTATTCACCCCTCCACTTT.